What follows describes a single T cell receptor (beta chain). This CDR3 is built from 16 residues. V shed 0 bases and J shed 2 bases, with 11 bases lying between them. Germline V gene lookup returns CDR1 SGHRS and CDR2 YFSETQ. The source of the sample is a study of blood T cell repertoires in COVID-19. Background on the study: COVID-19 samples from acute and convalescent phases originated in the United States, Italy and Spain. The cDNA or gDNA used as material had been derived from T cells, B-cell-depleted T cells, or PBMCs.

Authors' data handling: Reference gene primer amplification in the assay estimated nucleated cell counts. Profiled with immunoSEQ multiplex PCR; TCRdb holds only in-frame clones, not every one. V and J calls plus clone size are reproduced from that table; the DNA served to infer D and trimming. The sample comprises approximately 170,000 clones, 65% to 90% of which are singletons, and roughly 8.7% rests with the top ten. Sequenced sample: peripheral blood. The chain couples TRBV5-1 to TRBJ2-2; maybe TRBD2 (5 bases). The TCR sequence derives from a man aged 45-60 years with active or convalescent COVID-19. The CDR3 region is CASSLEVSVNTGELFF. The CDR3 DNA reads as TGCGCCAGCAGCTTGGAGGTTAGCGTAAACACCGGGGAGCTGTTTTTT.